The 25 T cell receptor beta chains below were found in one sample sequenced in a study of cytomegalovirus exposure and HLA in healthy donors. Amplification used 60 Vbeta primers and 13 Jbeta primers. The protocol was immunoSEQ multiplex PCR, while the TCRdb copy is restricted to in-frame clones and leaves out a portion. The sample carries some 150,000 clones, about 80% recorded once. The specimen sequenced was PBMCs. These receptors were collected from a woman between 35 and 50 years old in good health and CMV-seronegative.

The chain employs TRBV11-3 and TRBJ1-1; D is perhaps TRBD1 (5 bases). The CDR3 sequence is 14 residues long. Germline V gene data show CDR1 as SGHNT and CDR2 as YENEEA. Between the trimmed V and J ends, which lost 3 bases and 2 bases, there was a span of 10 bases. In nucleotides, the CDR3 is TGTGCCAGCAGCTTCTCAGGGTTAAACACTGAAGCTTTCTTT. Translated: CASSFSGLNTEAFF. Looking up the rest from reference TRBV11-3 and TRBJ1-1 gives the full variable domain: EAGVVQSPRYKIIEKKQPVAFWCNPISGHNTLYWYLQNLGQGPELLIRYENEEAVDDSQLPKDRFSAERLKGVDSTLKIQPAELGDSAVYLCASSFSGLNTEAFFGQGTRLTVV.

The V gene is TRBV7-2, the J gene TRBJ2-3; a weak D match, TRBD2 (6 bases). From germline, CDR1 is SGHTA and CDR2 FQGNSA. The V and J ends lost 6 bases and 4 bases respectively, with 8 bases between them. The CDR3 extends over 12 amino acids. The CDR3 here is CASRGGPDTQYF. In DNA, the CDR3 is TGTGCCAGCAGGGGAGGCCCAGATACGCAGTATTTT.

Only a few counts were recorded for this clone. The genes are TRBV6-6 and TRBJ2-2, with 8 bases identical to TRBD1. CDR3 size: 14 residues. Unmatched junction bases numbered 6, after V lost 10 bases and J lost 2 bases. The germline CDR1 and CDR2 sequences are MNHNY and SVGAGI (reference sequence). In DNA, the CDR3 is TGTGCCACCATCAGGGGGCTCAACACCGGGGAGCTGTTTTTT. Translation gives CATIRGLNTGELFF.

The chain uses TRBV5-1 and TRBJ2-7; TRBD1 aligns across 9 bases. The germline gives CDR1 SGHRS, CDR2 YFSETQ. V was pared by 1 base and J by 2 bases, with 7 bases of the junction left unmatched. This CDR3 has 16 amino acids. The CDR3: CASSLNRGPLTYEQYF. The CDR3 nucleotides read TGCGCCAGCAGCTTGAACAGGGGGCCCTTGACCTACGAGCAGTACTTC.

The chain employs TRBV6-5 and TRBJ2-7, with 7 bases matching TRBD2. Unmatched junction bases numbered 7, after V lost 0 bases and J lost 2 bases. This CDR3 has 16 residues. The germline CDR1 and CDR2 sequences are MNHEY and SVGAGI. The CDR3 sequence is CASSYSPASGAYEQYF. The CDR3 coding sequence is TGTGCCAGCAGTTACTCCCCGGCTAGCGGAGCCTACGAGCAGTACTTC.

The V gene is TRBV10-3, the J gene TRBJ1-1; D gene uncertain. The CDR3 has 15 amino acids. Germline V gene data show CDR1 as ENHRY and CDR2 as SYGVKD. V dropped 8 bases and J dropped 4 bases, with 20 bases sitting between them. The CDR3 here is CAIPFRPRGSTEAFF. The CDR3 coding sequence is TGTGCCATCCCCTTTCGGCCACGCGGTAGCACTGAAGCTTTCTTT.

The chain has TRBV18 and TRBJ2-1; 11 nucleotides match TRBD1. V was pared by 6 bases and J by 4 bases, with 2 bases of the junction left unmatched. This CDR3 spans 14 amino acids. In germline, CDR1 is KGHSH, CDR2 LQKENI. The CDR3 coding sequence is TGTGCCAGCTCCGGGACAGGGGGTTACAATGAGCAGTTCTTC. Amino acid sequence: CASSGTGGYNEQFF. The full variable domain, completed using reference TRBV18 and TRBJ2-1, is NAGVMQNPRHLVRRRGQEARLRCSPMKGHSHVYWYRQLPEEGLKFMVYLQKENIIDESGMPKERFSAEFPKEGPSILRIQQVVRGDSAAYFCASSGTGGYNEQFFGPGTRLTVL.

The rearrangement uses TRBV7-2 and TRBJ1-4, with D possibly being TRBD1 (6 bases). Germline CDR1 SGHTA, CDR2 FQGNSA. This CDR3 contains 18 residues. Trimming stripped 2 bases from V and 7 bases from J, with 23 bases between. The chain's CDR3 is CASSLQFPPTTGSEKLFF. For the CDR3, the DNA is TGTGCCAGCAGCTTACAGTTTCCCCCCACAACAGGGAGTGAAAAACTGTTTTTT.

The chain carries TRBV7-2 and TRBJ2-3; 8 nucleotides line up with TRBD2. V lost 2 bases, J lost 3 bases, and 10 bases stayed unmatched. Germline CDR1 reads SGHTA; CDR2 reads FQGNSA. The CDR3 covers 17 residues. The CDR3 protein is CASSLIEWASGTDTQYF. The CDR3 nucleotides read TGTGCCAGCAGCTTAATAGAGTGGGCTAGCGGGACAGATACGCAGTATTTT. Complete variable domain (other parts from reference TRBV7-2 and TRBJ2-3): GAGVSQSPSNKVTEKGKDVELRCDPISGHTALYWYRQSLGQGLEFLIYFQGNSAPDKSGLPSDRFSAERTGGSVSTLTIQRTQQEDSAVYLCASSLIEWASGTDTQYFGPGTRLTVL.

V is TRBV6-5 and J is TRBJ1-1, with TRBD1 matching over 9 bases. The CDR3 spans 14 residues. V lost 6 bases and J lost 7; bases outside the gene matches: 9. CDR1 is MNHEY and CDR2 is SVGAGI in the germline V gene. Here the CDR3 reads CASSHRTGDSEAFF. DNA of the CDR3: TGTGCCAGCAGCCACCGGACAGGGGATAGTGAAGCTTTCTTT.

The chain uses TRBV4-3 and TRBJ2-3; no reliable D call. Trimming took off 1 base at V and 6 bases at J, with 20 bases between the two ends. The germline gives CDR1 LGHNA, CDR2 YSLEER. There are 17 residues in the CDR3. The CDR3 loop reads CASSQGGTNNPGDTQYF. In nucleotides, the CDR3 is TGCGCCAGCAGCCAAGGAGGTACAAACAACCCCGGGGATACGCAGTATTTT.

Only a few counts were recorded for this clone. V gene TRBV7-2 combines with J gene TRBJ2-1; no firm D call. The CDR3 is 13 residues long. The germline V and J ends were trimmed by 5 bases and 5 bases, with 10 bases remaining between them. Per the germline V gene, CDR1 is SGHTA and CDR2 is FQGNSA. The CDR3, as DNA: TGTGCCAGCAGCCCGATCCGGGACAATGAGCAGTTCTTC. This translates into CASSPIRDNEQFF.

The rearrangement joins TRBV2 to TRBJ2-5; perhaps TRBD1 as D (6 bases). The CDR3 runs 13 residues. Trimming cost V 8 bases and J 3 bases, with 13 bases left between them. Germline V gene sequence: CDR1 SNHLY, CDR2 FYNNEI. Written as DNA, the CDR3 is TGTGCCAGCCTAGGTAACAGGGAAGAGACCCAGTACTTC. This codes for CASLGNREETQYF.

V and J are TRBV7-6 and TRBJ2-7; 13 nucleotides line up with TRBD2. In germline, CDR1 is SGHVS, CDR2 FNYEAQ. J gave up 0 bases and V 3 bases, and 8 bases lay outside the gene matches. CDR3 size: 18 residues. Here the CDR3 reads CASSLGGLAGTNSYEQYF. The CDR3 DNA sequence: TGTGCCAGCAGCTTGGGGGGACTAGCGGGAACCAACTCCTACGAGCAGTACTTC.

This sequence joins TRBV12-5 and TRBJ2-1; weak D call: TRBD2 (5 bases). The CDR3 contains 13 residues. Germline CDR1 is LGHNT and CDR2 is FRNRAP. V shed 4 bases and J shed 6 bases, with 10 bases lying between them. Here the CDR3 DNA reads TGTGCTAGTGGTTATAGTGAGGGCAATGAGCAGTTCTTC. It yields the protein CASGYSEGNEQFF. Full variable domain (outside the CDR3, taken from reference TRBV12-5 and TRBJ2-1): DARVTQTPRHKVTEMGQEVTMRCQPILGHNTVFWYRQTMMQGLELLAYFRNRAPLDDSGMPKDRFSAEMPDATLATLKIQPSEPRDSAVYFCASGYSEGNEQFFGPGTRLTVL.

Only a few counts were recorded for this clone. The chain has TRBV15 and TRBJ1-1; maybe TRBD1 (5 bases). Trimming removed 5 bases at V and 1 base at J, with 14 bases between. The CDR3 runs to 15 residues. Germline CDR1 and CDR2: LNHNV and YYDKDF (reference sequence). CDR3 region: CATSHPGNGNTEAFF. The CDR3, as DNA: TGTGCCACCAGCCACCCAGGGAATGGGAACACTGAAGCTTTCTTT.

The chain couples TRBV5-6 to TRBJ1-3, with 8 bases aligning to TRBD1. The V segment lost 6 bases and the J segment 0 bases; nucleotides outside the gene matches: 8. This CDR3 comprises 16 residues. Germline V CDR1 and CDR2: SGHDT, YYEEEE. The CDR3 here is CASIKTGDISGNTIYF. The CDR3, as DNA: TGTGCCAGCATCAAGACAGGGGATATCTCTGGAAACACCATATATTTT. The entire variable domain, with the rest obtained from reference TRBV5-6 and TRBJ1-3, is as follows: DAGVTQSPTHLIKTRGQQVTLRCSPKSGHDTVSWYQQALGQGPQFIFQYYEEEERQRGNFPDRFSGHQFPNYSSELNVNALLLGDSALYLCASIKTGDISGNTIYFGEGSWLTVV.

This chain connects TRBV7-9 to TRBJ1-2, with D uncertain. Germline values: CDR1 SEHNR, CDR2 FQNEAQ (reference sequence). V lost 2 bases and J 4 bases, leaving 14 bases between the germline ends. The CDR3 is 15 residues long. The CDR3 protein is CASSLINFVPYGYTF. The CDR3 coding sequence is TGTGCCAGCAGCTTAATTAACTTTGTACCCTATGGCTACACCTTC. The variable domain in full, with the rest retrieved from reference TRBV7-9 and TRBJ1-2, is DTGVSQNPRHKITKRGQNVTFRCDPISEHNRLYWYRQTLGQGPEFLTYFQNEAQLEKSRLLSDRFSAERPKGSFSTLEIQRTEQGDSAMYLCASSLINFVPYGYTFGSGTRLTVV.

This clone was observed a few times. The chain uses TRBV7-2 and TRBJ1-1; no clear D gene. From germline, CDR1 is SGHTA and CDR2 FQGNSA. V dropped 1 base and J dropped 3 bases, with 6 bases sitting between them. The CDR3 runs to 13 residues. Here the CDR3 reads CASSLVGDTEAFF. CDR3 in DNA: TGTGCCAGCAGCTTAGTCGGGGACACTGAAGCTTTCTTT.

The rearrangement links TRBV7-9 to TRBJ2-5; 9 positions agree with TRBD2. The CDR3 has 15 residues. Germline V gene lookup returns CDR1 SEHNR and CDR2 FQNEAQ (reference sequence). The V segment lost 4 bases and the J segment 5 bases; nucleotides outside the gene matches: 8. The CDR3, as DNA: TGTGCCAGCAGCTACGCGGGGGGGGCGCATGAGACCCAGTACTTC. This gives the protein CASSYAGGAHETQYF.

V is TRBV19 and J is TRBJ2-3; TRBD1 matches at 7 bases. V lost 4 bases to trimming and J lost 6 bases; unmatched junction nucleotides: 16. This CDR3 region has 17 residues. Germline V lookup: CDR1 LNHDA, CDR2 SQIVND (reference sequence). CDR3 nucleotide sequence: TGTGCCAGTAGTACTTTTAGACAGGGTTATTTCGTGGATACGCAGTATTTT. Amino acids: CASSTFRQGYFVDTQYF.

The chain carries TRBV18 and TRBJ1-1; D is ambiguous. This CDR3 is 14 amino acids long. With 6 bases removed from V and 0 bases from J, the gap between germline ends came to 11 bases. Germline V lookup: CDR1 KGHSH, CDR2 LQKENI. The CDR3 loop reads CASSRRQLNTEAFF. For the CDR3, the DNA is TGTGCCAGCTCGAGGAGGCAGTTGAACACTGAAGCTTTCTTT. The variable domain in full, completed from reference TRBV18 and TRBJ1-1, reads NAGVMQNPRHLVRRRGQEARLRCSPMKGHSHVYWYRQLPEEGLKFMVYLQKENIIDESGMPKERFSAEFPKEGPSILRIQQVVRGDSAAYFCASSRRQLNTEAFFGQGTRLTVV.

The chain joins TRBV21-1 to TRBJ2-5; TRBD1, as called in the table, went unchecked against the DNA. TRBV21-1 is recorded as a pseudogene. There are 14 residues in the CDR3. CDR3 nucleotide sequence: TGTGCCAGTCTATTACCGGGACAGGGAGAGACCCAGTACTTC. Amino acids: CASLLPGQGETQYF.

This CDR3 is CASTVGGLSYEQYF. CDR3 nucleotides: TGTGCCAGCACCGTCGGGGGGCTATCCTACGAGCAGTACTTC. V and J are TRBV28 and TRBJ2-7, with D maybe TRBD2 (7 bases). The germline CDR1 and CDR2 sequences are MDHEN and SYDVKM. The CDR3 sequence is 14 residues long. V lost 7 bases and J lost 1, with 14 bases in between.

The CDR3 loop is CASSNLAGGSYNEQFF. CDR3 coding DNA: TGCGCCAGCAGCAATTTAGCGGGGGGCTCCTACAATGAGCAGTTCTTC. The chain employs TRBV5-1 and TRBJ2-1; 10 positions agree with TRBD2. Germline V CDR1 and CDR2: SGHRS, YFSETQ. The CDR3 has 16 amino acids. The V segment lost 4 bases and the J segment 0 bases; nucleotides outside the gene matches: 4.